This T cell receptor (beta chain) comes out of a study of cytomegalovirus exposure and HLA in healthy donors (dated by TCRdb to 2016 to 2017). About the investigation overall: An earlier analysis of about 530 of the donors reported 250 to 350 Gb of sequence data and 117 million unique TCR beta sequences obtained from around 190 million T cells. The T cell repertoires of roughly 660 subjects were profiled by immunosequencing and related to cytomegalovirus serostatus. All discovery cohort repertoires had been generated on a single sequencing platform. The number of donors typed differed by locus, with about 629-640 for A, B, C, DRB1 and DQB1, around 500 for DQA1, approximately 570 for DPA1, and under 490 for DPB1. Class I and class II HLA loci were covered by the typing at four-digit resolution. Across 300 to 400 genotyped donors of the cohort, an average of roughly 230,000 unique TCR beta nucleotide sequences per donor were sequenced, and 15% to 20% of those sequences were non-productive. Five DR-DQ haplotypes were handled as single units for association and clustering because linkage in the cohort was strong. Besides the first cohort of roughly 700 subjects, a separate validation cohort made up of some 110 different subjects was used. To predict cytomegalovirus infection status, the study brought together high-throughput TCR immunosequencing, statistical association of individual TCRs with disease status, and machine learning. Rather than drawing on any new phenotypic data, the later analysis identified candidate immune exposures from TCR beta sequences and the way those sequences occurred across donors. The genetic ancestry cluster associated with self-reported Caucasian donors included over 65% of the roughly 400 genotyped donors. To study patterns of TCR occurrence, a later analysis re-analyzed previously published TCR beta repertoires from several hundred donors and added high-resolution HLA genotyping. Genome-wide SNP genotypes for about 60% of the roughly 700 donors were used in a later genetic analysis, which treated that subset as a discovery cohort. Roughly 300 gigabases of sequencing data and around 85 million unique TCR sequences made up an early release that covered 500 to 650 HLA-typed donors. Donor age, sex, ethnicity and CMV serostatus were compiled alongside the repertoire data. The study aimed to test whether signatures of past pathogen exposure could be identified by cataloging public T cell receptors. To decide whether each TCR beta V gene segment behaved as functional or pseudogenic, an earlier analysis of nearly 600 of the donors relied on high-throughput TCR beta sequencing. The study at large found these results: In a later analysis, HLA-associated TCR beta chains showed more clonal expansion and lower generation probabilities than non-associated chains that were equally common. While some public TCRs were present in many individuals, most TCR sequences turned up only very rarely across donors. The cohort was sequenced for TCR beta chains only, and without alpha or paired-chain data the features that could be detected were limited. V-gene and J-gene trimming of TCR beta chains was associated with a missense DCLRE1C variant in a later genetic analysis, and the association was replicated in an independent cohort. According to a later analysis, parvovirus B19, influenza, CMV and Epstein-Barr virus appeared linked to several top co-occurrence clusters. According to a later analysis, most CMV-associated TCR beta chains appeared to be HLA-restricted, and the HLA associations seemed to be driven largely by CMV exposure. Because HLA typing was missing for some donors at each locus, association tests included only the typed subset. In a later genetic analysis, fewer N-insertions in productive TCRs were reported among donors in an Asian-associated ancestry cluster than the 666-donor mean. Linkage disequilibrium might explain the correlated functional status among segregating V segments, but an unknown experimental factor could not be ruled out. Presence/absence analyses assumed roughly uniform sequencing depth across donors, an assumption that may not hold. Some IMGT-functional V segments, including TRBV6-2 and TRBV6-3, could not be told apart with the 87-base-pair reads, so those segments were excluded. A later analysis associated roughly 17,000 TCR beta sequences with specific HLA alleles at a false discovery rate of 0.05. A few of the identified cytomegalovirus-associated TCR beta chains were confirmed in vitro to be specific for cytomegalovirus antigens. The authors suggested that the approach could potentially be extended to other disease states and immunological phenotypes. A further reported finding was that TCR beta sequences accurately predicted the HLA-A and HLA-B alleles for most subjects in the first cohort. In an earlier analysis of fewer than 700 of the donors, most TCR beta V segments appeared in productive rearrangements about 90% or about 30% of the time, broadly matching IMGT annotations. The study gave a list of around 170 TCR beta chains associated with cytomegalovirus. According to a later analysis, TCR association rates differed among HLA loci, with DRB1 alleles showing the most associated TCRs and HLA-C alleles showing the fewest. When HLA alleles, especially DR and DQ, strongly co-occurred, TCR associations were difficult to assign to individual alleles. The only immune exposure information available for the cohort was CMV serostatus. The classifier was reported to diagnose cytomegalovirus status with high specificity and sensitivity in both the original cohort and the validation cohort. A cluster of highly shared sequence variants was judged likely to represent a technical artifact of the sequencing pipeline. The earlier analysis of 450 to 700 of the donors excluded 15 to 20 rarely observed V segments, including chromosome 9 orphons, because counts were too low.

The cohort consisted of 650 to 850 healthy bone marrow donors. All cohort members were sampled while nominally healthy, although unrecorded immune exposures were likely present. The donor tested CMV seronegative and was one of the 352 seronegative cohort members. Each donor provided a peripheral blood sample, and peripheral blood mononuclear cells were used for TCR beta sequencing. The Qiagen DNeasy Blood Extraction Kit was used to extract genomic DNA from the blood cell samples. About this clone: Its antigen is unknown. The record has no base qualities; no much larger clone is one base away.

The method behind the library was the immunoSEQ multiplex PCR assay. For the multiplex PCR, a mixture combining 60 forward primers for TCR Vbeta segments and 13 reverse primers for TCR Jbeta segments was used. The CDR3 region of rearranged TCR beta genes was amplified from genomic DNA by a multiplex PCR assay. Amplified TCR beta libraries were sequenced as 87-base-pair reads on the Illumina HiSeq System. Per the authors' processing: Across the 670 or so repertoires, a later analysis counted approximately 75 million unique TCR beta chains, some 11 million of which were shared by at least two donors. To remove PCR and sequencing errors, raw reads were error-corrected and collapsed into unique sequences using a nearest-neighbor algorithm that merged closely related sequences. CDR3 sequences were aligned to IMGT reference sequences to assign V, D and J gene segments. Each retained sequence needed at least a six-nucleotide match to both a V gene segment and a J gene segment. A rearrangement was called productive if the CDR3 had no stop codons and remained in frame with V and J, and every other rearrangement was called non-productive. Following IMGT convention, CDR3 was defined as the stretch from the second conserved V-encoded cysteine up to the conserved J-encoded phenylalanine. Sequences without an unambiguous match to a single V gene segment were excluded from the earlier analysis of 450 to 650 of the donors. An earlier analysis of around 600 of the donors classified V segments as functional when productive rearrangements were above 56.7% and as segregating when the standard deviation between donors was above 5%. A statistical classification framework was developed to diagnose cytomegalovirus status using the catalog of TCR beta chain sequences. In a later analysis, V and J genes were assigned by comparing TCR nucleotide sequences against IMGT/GENE-DB human TR gene sequences. The TCRdist pipeline was used in a later analysis to assign CDR3 sequences and most-parsimonious VDJ recombination scenarios. A later analysis defined each TCR beta chain by its CDR3 amino acid sequence plus V-gene family, and excluded reads lacking a unique V-gene family. In a later analysis, approximately 590 highly shared, low-generation-probability nucleotide sequences were removed to address suspected cross-contamination and a sequencing artifact. A later analysis calculated a clonal expansion index for each public chain from normalized within-repertoire ranks of inferred template counts. Generation probabilities in a later analysis came from a VDJ recombination model fitted to out-of-frame rearrangements, and those results were checked against IGoR. In a later analysis, hypergeometric tests were used to score TCR-TCR, TCR-HLA and TCR-CMV co-occurrence, with a repertoire-size bias correction applied to TCR pairs. A later analysis estimated false discovery rates by permuting HLA or CMV assignments 20 times. In a later analysis, co-occurring TCRs were grouped using DBSCAN, and TCRdist sequence similarity was added for clustering within HLA-allele-positive subsets. Repertoires with fewer than 30,000 or more than 120,000 public chains, plus five repertoires with anomalous nucleotide sharing, were excluded from co-occurrence clustering. TCRdb limited this immuneACCESS table to in-frame rearrangements with V and J called. A share of clones is missing; checked studies link under half to unresolved V genes, and the rest is unexplained. That table is the source of V, J and clone size, and D and trimming were worked out from the DNA. The sample data list around 130,000 clones, and under 70% of these were observed just once. The ten largest clones capture 1.5% to 1.7% of the sample.

Taken from cysteine to phenylalanine, the CDR3 has 14 residues. The kept DNA is CDR3 alone, 42 bases in frame from the first base. Sequences SGDLS (CDR1) and YYNGEE (CDR2) are obtained from the germline V gene. At the junction V is shortened by 2 bases and J by 3 bases, with 10 bases in between. The V and J genes are TRBV9 and TRBJ2-3, with TRBD2 as a weak D call on 6 bases. Sequencing was done on a sample of PBMCs. This sequence was found in a man between 18 and 29 years old in good health and CMV-seronegative. The DNA sequence is as follows: TGTGCCAGCAGCGTTCCAAGCGGGACAGATACGCAGTATTTT. Its protein reads: CASSVPSGTDTQYF.